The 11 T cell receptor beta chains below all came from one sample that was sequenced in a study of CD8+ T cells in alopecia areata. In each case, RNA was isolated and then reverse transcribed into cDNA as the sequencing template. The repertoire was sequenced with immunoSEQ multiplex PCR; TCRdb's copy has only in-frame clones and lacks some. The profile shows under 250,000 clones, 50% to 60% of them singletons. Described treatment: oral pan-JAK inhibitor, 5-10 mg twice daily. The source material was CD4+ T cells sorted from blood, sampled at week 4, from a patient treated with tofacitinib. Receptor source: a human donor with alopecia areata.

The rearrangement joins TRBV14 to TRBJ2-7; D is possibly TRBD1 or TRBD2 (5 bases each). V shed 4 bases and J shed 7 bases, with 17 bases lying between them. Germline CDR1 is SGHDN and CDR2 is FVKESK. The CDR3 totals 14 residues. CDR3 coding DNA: TGTGCCAGCAGCCCGAGCGGATTGAGGACAGAGCAGTACTTC. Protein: CASSPSGLRTEQYF.

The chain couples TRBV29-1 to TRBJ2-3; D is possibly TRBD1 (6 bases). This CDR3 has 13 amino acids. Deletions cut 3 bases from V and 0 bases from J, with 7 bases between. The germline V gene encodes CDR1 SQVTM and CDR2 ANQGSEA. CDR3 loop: CSVDGQSTDTQYF. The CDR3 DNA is TGCAGCGTTGATGGACAGAGCACAGATACGCAGTATTTT.

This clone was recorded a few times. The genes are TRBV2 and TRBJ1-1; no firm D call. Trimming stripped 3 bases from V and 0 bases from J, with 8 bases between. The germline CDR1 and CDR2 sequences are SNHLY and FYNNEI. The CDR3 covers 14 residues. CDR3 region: CASSDPGMNTEAFF. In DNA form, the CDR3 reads TGTGCCAGCAGTGACCCCGGAATGAACACTGAAGCTTTCTTT.

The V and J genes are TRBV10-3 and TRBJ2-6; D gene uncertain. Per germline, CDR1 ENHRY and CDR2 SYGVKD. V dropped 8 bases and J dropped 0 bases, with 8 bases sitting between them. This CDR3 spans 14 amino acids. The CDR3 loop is CAISTISGANVLTF. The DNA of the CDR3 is TGTGCCATCTCAACGATCTCTGGGGCCAACGTCCTGACTTTC.

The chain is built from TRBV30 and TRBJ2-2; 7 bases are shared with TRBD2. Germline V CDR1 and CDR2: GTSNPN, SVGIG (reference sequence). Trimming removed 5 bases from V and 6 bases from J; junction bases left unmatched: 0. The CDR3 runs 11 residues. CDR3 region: CAWGRAGELFF. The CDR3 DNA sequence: TGTGCCTGGGGGAGGGCCGGGGAGCTGTTTTTT.

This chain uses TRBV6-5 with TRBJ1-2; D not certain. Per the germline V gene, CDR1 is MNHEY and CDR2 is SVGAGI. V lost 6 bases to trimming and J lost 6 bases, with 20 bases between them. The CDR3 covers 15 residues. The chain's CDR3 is CASSLVVGIRDGYTF. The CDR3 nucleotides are TGTGCCAGCAGCCTTGTGGTTGGTATTAGAGATGGCTACACCTTC.

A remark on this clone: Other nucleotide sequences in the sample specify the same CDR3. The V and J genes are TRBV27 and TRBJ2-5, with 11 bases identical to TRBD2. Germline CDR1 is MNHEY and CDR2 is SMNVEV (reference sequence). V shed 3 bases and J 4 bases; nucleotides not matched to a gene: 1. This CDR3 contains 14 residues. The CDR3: CASSFGLAGETQYF. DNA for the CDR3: TGTGCCAGCAGTTTTGGACTAGCGGGAGAGACCCAGTACTTC.

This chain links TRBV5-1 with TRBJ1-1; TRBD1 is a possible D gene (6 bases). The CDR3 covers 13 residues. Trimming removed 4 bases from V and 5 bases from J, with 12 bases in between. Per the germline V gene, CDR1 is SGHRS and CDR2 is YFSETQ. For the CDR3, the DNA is TGCGCCAGCAGCGCGTCAGGGGAAACTGAAGCTTTCTTT. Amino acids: CASSASGETEAFF.

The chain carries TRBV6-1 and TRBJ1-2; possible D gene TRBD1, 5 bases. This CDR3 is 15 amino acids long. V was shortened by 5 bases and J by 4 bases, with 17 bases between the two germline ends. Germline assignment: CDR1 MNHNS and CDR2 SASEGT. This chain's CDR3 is CASSSSAGPIYGYTF. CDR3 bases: TGTGCCAGCAGTTCATCGGCAGGGCCAATCTATGGCTACACCTTC.

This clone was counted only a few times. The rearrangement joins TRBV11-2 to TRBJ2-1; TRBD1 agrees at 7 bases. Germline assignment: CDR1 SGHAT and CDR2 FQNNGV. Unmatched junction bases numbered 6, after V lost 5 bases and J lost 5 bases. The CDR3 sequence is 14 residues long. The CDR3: CASSPQTGNNEQFF. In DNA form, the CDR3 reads TGTGCCAGCAGCCCCCAGACAGGGAACAATGAGCAGTTCTTC.

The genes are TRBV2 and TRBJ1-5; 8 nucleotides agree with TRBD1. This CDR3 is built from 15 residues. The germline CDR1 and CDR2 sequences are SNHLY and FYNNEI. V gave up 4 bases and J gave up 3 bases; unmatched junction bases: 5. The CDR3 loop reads CASSVGQGPNQPQHF. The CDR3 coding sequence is TGTGCCAGCAGTGTCGGACAGGGTCCCAATCAGCCCCAGCATTTT.